The clone carrying this T cell receptor beta chain was seen repeatedly, ten times or more. Its antigen is not known. The CDR3 runs 18 residues. V was clipped by 4 bases and J by 7 bases, with 24 bases between them. Germline V gene data show CDR1 as SGHKS and CDR2 as YYEKEE (reference sequence). Indicated time point: sample taken at primary tumor resection. Frozen PBMC, nontumor lung or tumor provided whole RNA, which was sequenced unsorted. The data were obtained in a study of spatial heterogeneity in lung cancer. TCRdb passed the 5' RACE reads through MiXCR, listing each CDR3 protein once. The data hold about 23,000 distinct CDR3 sequences, with under 6.5% observed a single time. Overall study findings and caveats: Tumoral mutation counts were tracked by counts of expanded intratumoral alpha and beta TCRs.

The sample consisted of lung tumor tissue, taken at surgery. The sequence was collected from a male donor with early-stage non-small cell lung cancer. V gene TRBV5-5 combines with J gene TRBJ1-6; D is ambiguous. DNA of the CDR3: TGTGCCAGCAGCAATAATCAGATGGGGAGCACGGGGAATTCACCCCTCCACTTT. This codes for CASSNNQMGSTGNSPLHF.